A single sample is the source of the 19 T cell receptor beta chains below, sequenced in a study of naive and memory T cell subsets. Two oligonucleotides, mixed equimolar, formed the beta constant-region primer covering TRBC1 and TRBC2. Nested alpha and beta constant-region primers with the SP2 primer drove four PCR rounds on ligated cDNA. One entry per CDR3 protein results from TCRdb running MiXCR on the UMI-ligation and nested PCR reads. The table has 130,000 or so distinct CDR3 sequences, over 30% seen once. Input material: central memory CD4+ T cells from blood. These receptors came from a human donor in good health.

In DNA form, the CDR3 reads TGTGCCGCCTCGGGATACGAGCAGTACTTC. Its protein product is CAASGYEQYF. This chain uses TRBV30 with TRBJ2-7; the D gene is possibly TRBD2 (5 bases). The CDR3 is 10 residues long. Trimming took off 8 bases at V and 4 bases at J, with 9 bases between the two ends. Germline CDR1 reads GTSNPN; CDR2 reads SVGIG (reference sequence).

This sequence joins TRBV29-1 and TRBJ1-2, with TRBD1 matching 7 bases. J lost 5 bases, V lost 7 bases, and 13 bases had no gene match. The germline CDR1 and CDR2 sequences are SQVTM and ANQGSEA. The CDR3 length is 14 residues. CDR3 sequence: CSAAKSGTVYGYTF. The CDR3 DNA is TGCAGCGCTGCAAAATCCGGGACAGTTTATGGCTACACCTTC. The whole variable domain, remainder taken from reference TRBV29-1 and TRBJ1-2, is SAVISQKPSRDICQRGTSLTIQCQVDSQVTMMFWYRQQPGQSLTLIATANQGSEATYESGFVIDKFPISRPNLTFSTLTVSNMSPEDSSIYLCSAAKSGTVYGYTFGSGTRLTVV.

V is TRBV18 and J is TRBJ1-1; D gene uncertain. The CDR3 loop spans 15 amino acids. The V gene lost 2 bases and the J gene lost 0 bases, with 10 bases spanning the gap. CDR1 is KGHSH and CDR2 is LQKENI in the germline V gene. The CDR3 protein is CASSPFSEMNTEAFF. As DNA, the CDR3 is TGTGCCAGCTCACCATTCTCCGAAATGAACACTGAAGCTTTCTTT.

This clonotype was seen at least ten times. CDR3 region: CASSLFKSFETQYF. In DNA form, the CDR3 reads TGTGCCAGCAGCTTGTTTAAATCTTTTGAGACCCAGTACTTC. The chain is built from TRBV7-2 and TRBJ2-5, with D uncertain. The CDR3 loop spans 14 amino acids. Germline values: CDR1 SGHTA, CDR2 FQGNSA. Trimming pared 3 bases from V and 5 bases from J, leaving 13 bases between.

The chain combines TRBV18 with TRBJ1-4, with 7 bases that match TRBD1. Germline lookup yields CDR1 KGHSH and CDR2 LQKENI. The CDR3 has 13 residues. V was clipped by 8 bases and J by 7 bases; unmatched bases: 7. The CDR3 is CASMTGSREKLFF. The CDR3 nucleotides read TGTGCCAGCATGACAGGGTCTCGTGAAAAACTGTTTTTT.

This clonotype appeared a few times. The rearrangement uses TRBV18 and TRBJ1-1, with D tentatively TRBD1 (6 bases). Germline CDR1 and CDR2: KGHSH and LQKENI. This CDR3 has 14 amino acids. V was cut by 3 bases and J by 2 bases, with 10 bases left in between. CDR3: CASSPGTQNTEAFF. The CDR3 bases are TGTGCCAGCTCACCCGGGACACAAAACACTGAAGCTTTCTTT.

This clonotype was counted a few times. CDR3 region: CASSRQGSDTQYF. CDR3 DNA: TGTGCCAGCTCCCGACAGGGATCAGATACGCAGTATTTT. The chain carries TRBV18 and TRBJ2-3; the match to TRBD1 covers 7 bases. V was clipped by 6 bases and J by 4 bases; unmatched bases: 4. The CDR3 extends over 13 amino acids. Germline V gives CDR1 KGHSH, CDR2 LQKENI.

The chain joins TRBV7-2 to TRBJ1-5; D not certain. The CDR3 spans 13 residues. In germline, CDR1 is SGHTA, CDR2 FQGNSA. V shed 2 bases and J shed 4 bases, with 6 bases lying between them. CDR3 sequence: CASSLTGNQPQHF. The CDR3 region has the DNA TGTGCCAGCAGCTTAACCGGGAATCAGCCCCAGCATTTT.

This clonotype was observed a few times. The rearrangement uses TRBV19 and TRBJ2-1; TRBD2 agrees at 8 bases. This CDR3 has 14 amino acids. Germline loops: CDR1 LNHDA, CDR2 SQIVND (reference sequence). V lost 7 bases to trimming and J lost 4 bases; unmatched junction nucleotides: 6. In DNA form, the CDR3 reads TGTGCCAGTAAGCCGGGAGGGCCGTACAATGAGCAGTTCTTC. Residues: CASKPGGPYNEQFF.

There are a few counts of this clonotype. The chain has TRBV28 and TRBJ2-3; 8 nucleotides match TRBD1. Germline V CDR1 and CDR2: MDHEN, SYDVKM. With V trimmed by 6 bases and J by 6 bases, 5 bases remained unmatched. This CDR3 has 13 amino acids. CDR3 nucleotides: TGTGCCAGCAGAACAGGGGGATCGGATACGCAGTATTTT. Its translation is CASRTGGSDTQYF.

This chain links TRBV4-3 with TRBJ2-5, with D possibly being TRBD2 (5 bases). CDR1 LGHNA and CDR2 YSLEER come from the germline V gene. Trimming pared 3 bases from V and 5 bases from J, leaving 13 bases between. The CDR3 is made up of 14 amino acids. The CDR3 DNA sequence: TGCGCCAGCAGCCACGATGGACGAGGGGAGACCCAGTACTTC. Translation: CASSHDGRGETQYF.

The chain combines TRBV27 with TRBJ2-7; 14 positions match TRBD2. The trim removed 3 bases at V and 6 bases at J, leaving 7 bases unmatched. This CDR3 region has 16 residues. The germline gives CDR1 MNHEY, CDR2 SMNVEV (reference sequence). The CDR3 loop is CASSFLTSGRAGEQYF. The CDR3 coding sequence is TGTGCCAGCAGTTTTTTGACTAGCGGGAGGGCCGGCGAGCAGTACTTC.

This chain links TRBV11-1 with TRBJ2-5, with 11 bases lining up with TRBD2. The CDR3 runs to 16 residues. Trimming took 4 bases from V and 3 from J; bases not matched to a gene: 7. The V gene's germline CDR1 is SGHAT and CDR2 FQDESV (reference sequence). The CDR3, as DNA: TGTGCCAGCAGCTACTTAGCGGGAGGGTTGGAAGAGACCCAGTACTTC. As protein: CASSYLAGGLEETQYF.

This clonotype showed up just a few times. This rearrangement joins TRBV11-2 to TRBJ2-6; TRBD1 might be the D (6 bases). V lost 1 base and J 0 bases, leaving 22 bases between the germline ends. CDR3 size: 21 residues. Germline CDR1 and CDR2: SGHAT and FQNNGV. As DNA, the CDR3 is TGTGCCAGCAGCTTAGGCGGCAGGGGTTCGTTTGCGTACTCTGGGGCCAACGTCCTGACTTTC. Protein product: CASSLGGRGSFAYSGANVLTF.

The chain is built from TRBV25-1 and TRBJ1-1; unclear D gene. Between the trimmed V and J ends, which lost 0 bases and 1 base, there was a span of 12 bases. Germline V gene data show CDR1 as MGHDK and CDR2 as SYGVNS. This CDR3 comprises 16 residues. The CDR3 protein is CASSEYLGPGNTEAFF. The CDR3 nucleotides read TGTGCCAGCAGTGAATATTTAGGGCCCGGGAACACTGAAGCTTTCTTT.

This clonotype was detected a few times. The CDR3 region is CATSRDRRAGYQPQHF. The CDR3 DNA follows: TGTGCCACCAGCAGAGATCGGCGTGCAGGGTATCAGCCCCAGCATTTT. The rearrangement uses TRBV15 and TRBJ1-5; TRBD1 is a possible D gene (5 bases). Trimming stripped 0 bases from V and 5 bases from J, with 14 bases between. This CDR3 is 16 amino acids long. The V gene's germline CDR1 is LNHNV and CDR2 YYDKDF (reference sequence).

This clonotype was counted only a few times. V is TRBV5-1 and J is TRBJ1-1, with 8 bases lining up with TRBD1. V trimming: 3 bases; J trimming: 0 bases; junction bases outside the gene matches: 10. CDR3 length: 17 amino acids. Germline CDR1 is SGHRS and CDR2 is YFSETQ. CDR3 residues: CASSSGQGRALNTEAFF. The CDR3 DNA is TGCGCCAGCAGCTCCGGACAGGGAAGGGCGCTGAACACTGAAGCTTTCTTT.

The V call is TRBV20-1, the J call TRBJ1-6; D unclear. Trimming took off 5 bases at V and 1 base at J, with 12 bases between the two ends. Germline loops: CDR1 DFQATT, CDR2 SNEGSKA (reference sequence). The CDR3 length is 15 residues. CDR3 in amino acids: CSARVRESYNSPLHF. The CDR3 bases are TGCAGTGCTCGTGTGCGAGAGTCCTATAATTCACCCCTCCACTTT.

The chain joins TRBV20-1 to TRBJ1-4; D not certain. V was shortened by 1 base and J by 7 bases, with 7 bases between the two germline ends. Germline V gene data show CDR1 as DFQATT and CDR2 as SNEGSKA (reference sequence). The CDR3 covers 12 residues. The CDR3 DNA reads TGCAGTGCTAGAGGTGTGGGTGAAAAACTGTTTTTT. It yields the protein CSARGVGEKLFF.